The present TCR beta chain was sequenced within a study of shared clonotypes between healthy human individuals. Among the donors, all were Caucasian adults who lived in Nashville, Tennessee. Deletions cut 5 bases from V and 3 bases from J, with 8 bases between. The germline CDR1 and CDR2 sequences are SGHAT and FQNNGV. The CDR3 is 12 residues long. This clone was counted once. Other DNA sequences in the sample encode the same CDR3. Per sorted-subset replicate PCR, input was roughly 200 ng DNA, representing around 28,000 T cell genomes. Generated by immunoSEQ multiplex PCR, the TCRdb table keeps only in-frame clones and is missing some. The sample has some 2.4 million clones; 80% to 95% are singletons.

This receptor was identified in a man aged 18 to 30 in good health. Some clones in this sample may be carry-over from other donors' samples. The J gene is TRBJ2-7, the V gene TRBV11-2, with D possibly being TRBD2 (5 bases). The sequencing input was naive CD4+ T cells from PBMCs. The subset denotes: CD45RA+ positively selected. Here the CDR3 DNA reads TGTGCCAGCAGCCGTACTAGCTACGAGCAGTACTTC. Translating gives CASSRTSYEQYF.